The clone carrying this T cell receptor (beta chain) came up many times. Its antigen is unknown. The data were obtained in a study of T cells after yellow fever vaccination. This CDR3 has 13 amino acids. Germline V gene lookup returns CDR1 SQVTM and CDR2 ANQGSEA. The V end was cut by 3 bases, the J end by 12 bases, with 18 bases between. By 5'RACE template switching, TCR cDNA was produced, with a universal primer site and UMIs added in the process. TCRdb itself ran the 5' RACE reads through MiXCR, one entry per CDR3 protein. The sample lists hundreds of thousands of distinct CDR3 sequences; about 17% were seen once. Study-level findings and limits: Clonotype sharing between CD4 and CD8 compartments was small. Booster samples showed a return of most primary-vaccination clones (under 97% CD4, 85% to 90% CD8). When the response was secondary, it was weaker but reached its peak faster, day 5 versus 15.

The sequence derives from a young man who received the YFV17D yellow fever vaccine. Material: PBMCs, obtained before the yellow fever booster vaccination. The chain uses TRBV29-1 and TRBJ2-1; TRBD1 is a possible D gene (5 bases). The CDR3 DNA reads TGCAGCGTTGATCAGGGATTGGGCCCGGGGCAGTTCTTC. It encodes CSVDQGLGPGQFF.